Presented here are 4 T cell receptor beta chains from one specimen sequenced in a study of neoadjuvant nivolumab and ipilimumab in lung cancer. Assay used: immunoSEQ multiplex PCR; TCRdb lists only in-frame clones, some missing. In the table there are under 15,000 clones, 55% to 70% of which are singletons. The sequencing used peripheral blood, collected after neoadjuvant nivolumab, alone or with ipilimumab, at or shortly before surgery. All receptors derive from an adult with non-small cell lung cancer.

The J gene is TRBJ2-3, the V gene TRBV2, with D possibly TRBD2 on 7 matching bases. The CDR3 is 13 amino acids. V shed 11 bases and J shed 0 bases, with 12 bases lying between them. Germline CDR1 is SNHLY and CDR2 is FYNNEI. CDR3 nucleotides: TGTGCCGGGGGGGCTAGGAGCACAGATACGCAGTATTTT. It codes for CAGGARSTDTQYF.

The chain employs TRBV7-9 and TRBJ2-3; 11 bases map to TRBD2. CDR3 length: 15 amino acids. The germline CDR1 and CDR2 sequences are SEHNR and FQNEAQ (reference sequence). Trimming took 5 bases from V and 5 from J; bases not matched to a gene: 6. The CDR3 loop reads CASSRFGTSGDTQYF. The CDR3 DNA reads as TGTGCCAGCAGCCGATTCGGGACTAGCGGAGATACGCAGTATTTT. The variable domain in full, completed from reference TRBV7-9 and TRBJ2-3, reads DTGVSQNPRHKITKRGQNVTFRCDPISEHNRLYWYRQTLGQGPEFLTYFQNEAQLEKSRLLSDRFSAERPKGSFSTLEIQRTEQGDSAMYLCASSRFGTSGDTQYFGPGTRLTVL.

This clone was observed a handful of times. The rearrangement links TRBV18 to TRBJ2-2; D gene ambiguous. CDR3 length: 15 amino acids. V was pared by 2 bases and J by 1 base, with 8 bases between. Germline V gene sequence: CDR1 KGHSH, CDR2 LQKENI. CDR3 residues: CASSPSTVNTGELFF. CDR3 DNA sequence: TGTGCCAGCTCACCATCAACAGTGAACACCGGGGAGCTGTTTTTT.

Only a few counts were recorded for this clone. The V gene is TRBV15, the J gene TRBJ1-2; D possibly corresponds to TRBD1 (6 bases). Germline V CDR1 and CDR2: LNHNV, YYDKDF (reference sequence). The ends were cut back, 5 bases at V and 7 bases at J, with 14 bases in the middle. This CDR3 region has 13 residues. The CDR3 DNA reads TGTGCCACCAGCCAACGGGGGGCGTCTGGCTACACCTTC. Translated: CATSQRGASGYTF.